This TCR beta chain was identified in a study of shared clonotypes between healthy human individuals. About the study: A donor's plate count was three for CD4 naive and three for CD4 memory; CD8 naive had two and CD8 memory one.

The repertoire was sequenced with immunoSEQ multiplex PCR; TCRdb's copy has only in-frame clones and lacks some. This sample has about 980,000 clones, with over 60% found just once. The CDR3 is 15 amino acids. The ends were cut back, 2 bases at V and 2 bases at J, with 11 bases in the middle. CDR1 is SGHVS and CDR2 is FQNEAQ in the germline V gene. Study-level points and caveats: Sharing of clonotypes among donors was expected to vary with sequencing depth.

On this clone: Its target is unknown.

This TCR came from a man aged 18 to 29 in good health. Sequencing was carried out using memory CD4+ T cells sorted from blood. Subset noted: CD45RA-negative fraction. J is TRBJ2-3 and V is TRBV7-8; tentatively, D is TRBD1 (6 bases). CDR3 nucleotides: TGTGCCAGCAGCTTATATCAGGGGCCCACAGATACGCAGTATTTT. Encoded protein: CASSLYQGPTDTQYF.